These 8 T cell receptor beta chains share one sample of origin, sequenced in a study of shared clonotypes between healthy human individuals (dated by TCRdb to the early 2020s). To prepare the library, the immunoSEQ multiplex PCR assay was applied. TCRdb limited this immuneACCESS table to in-frame rearrangements with V and J called. A share of clones is missing; checked studies link under half to unresolved V genes, and the rest is unexplained. This sample comprises some 2,500,000 clones, more than 85% of them detected only once. Jointly, the top ten make up 0.35% to 0.45% of the sample. The material sequenced was naive CD4+ T cells from PBMCs. Interpreted using the paper, the cell subset or site label stands for: CD45RA+ positively selected. All receptors come from a man between 18 and 29 years old in good health. Some clones in this sample may be carry-over from other donors' samples.

The chain combines TRBV14 with TRBJ1-3; D not certain. V lost 6 bases to trimming and J lost 1 base, with 7 bases between them. The germline V gene encodes CDR1 SGHDN and CDR2 FVKESK. This CDR3 has 13 residues. The CDR3 reads CASRPTSGNTIYF. The CDR3 nucleotides read TGTGCCAGCAGGCCAACTTCTGGAAACACCATATATTTT.

The rearrangement uses TRBV9 and TRBJ1-3; no definite D call. CDR3 length: 12 residues. V was clipped by 4 bases and J by 5 bases, with 7 bases between them. The V gene's germline CDR1 is SGDLS and CDR2 YYNGEE. The CDR3 reads CASSRTRNTIYF. The DNA of the CDR3 is TGTGCCAGCAGCCGGACCCGAAACACCATATATTTT.

In this sample, this clone turned up once. J is TRBJ2-6 and V is TRBV28; 11 positions match TRBD2. Unmatched junction bases numbered 6, after V lost 7 bases and J lost 1 base. There are 17 residues in the CDR3. Germline assignment: CDR1 MDHEN and CDR2 SYDVKM. Here the CDR3 reads CASTGTSGSSGANVLTF. CDR3 bases: TGTGCCAGCACCGGGACTAGCGGTTCTTCTGGGGCCAACGTCCTGACTTTC.

This chain uses TRBV23-1 with TRBJ2-6; D call uncertain. TRBV23-1 is designated an ORF whose function remains uncertain. V was clipped by 11 bases and J by 2 bases, with 16 bases between them. The CDR3 contains 15 residues. The CDR3 DNA reads TGCGCCCGCTTGGGGTCGGGTGCTGGGGCCAACGTCCTGACTTTC. Protein: CARLGSGAGANVLTF.

This sequence joins TRBV5-1 and TRBJ2-3; 14 positions agree with TRBD2. Germline V CDR1 and CDR2: SGHRS, YFSETQ. The CDR3 extends over 17 amino acids. Trimming took 4 bases from V and 0 from J; bases not matched to a gene: 4. CDR3 nucleotide sequence: TGCGCCAGCAGCGAAAGACTAGCGGGAGGGAGCACAGATACGCAGTATTTT. Its translation is CASSERLAGGSTDTQYF.

V is TRBV30 and J is TRBJ2-1, with 10 nucleotides matching TRBD2. V was clipped by 3 bases and J by 2 bases; unmatched bases: 4. In germline, CDR1 is GTSNPN, CDR2 SVGIG (reference sequence). The CDR3 spans 15 residues. Written as DNA, the CDR3 is TGTGCCTGGAGCCCCGGGACTAGCGCCTACAATGAGCAGTTCTTC. This sequence encodes CAWSPGTSAYNEQFF.

The chain has TRBV11-3 and TRBJ2-3; D unclear. V was cut by 1 base and J by 0 bases, with 5 bases left in between. Germline assignment: CDR1 SGHNT and CDR2 YENEEA. The CDR3 covers 14 residues. This CDR3 reads CASSLGISTDTQYF. CDR3 coding DNA: TGTGCCAGCAGCTTAGGCATTAGCACAGATACGCAGTATTTT.

The sample holds one count of this clone. Other DNA sequences in the same sample also yield this CDR3. The chain is built from TRBV5-1 and TRBJ2-1, with 8 bases identical to TRBD2. Per germline, CDR1 SGHRS and CDR2 YFSETQ. Trimming took 4 bases from V and 2 from J; bases not matched to a gene: 5. The CDR3 sequence is 15 residues long. The CDR3 DNA reads as TGCGCCAGCAGCCCTACTAGCGGAACCTACAATGAGCAGTTCTTC. This translates into CASSPTSGTYNEQFF.